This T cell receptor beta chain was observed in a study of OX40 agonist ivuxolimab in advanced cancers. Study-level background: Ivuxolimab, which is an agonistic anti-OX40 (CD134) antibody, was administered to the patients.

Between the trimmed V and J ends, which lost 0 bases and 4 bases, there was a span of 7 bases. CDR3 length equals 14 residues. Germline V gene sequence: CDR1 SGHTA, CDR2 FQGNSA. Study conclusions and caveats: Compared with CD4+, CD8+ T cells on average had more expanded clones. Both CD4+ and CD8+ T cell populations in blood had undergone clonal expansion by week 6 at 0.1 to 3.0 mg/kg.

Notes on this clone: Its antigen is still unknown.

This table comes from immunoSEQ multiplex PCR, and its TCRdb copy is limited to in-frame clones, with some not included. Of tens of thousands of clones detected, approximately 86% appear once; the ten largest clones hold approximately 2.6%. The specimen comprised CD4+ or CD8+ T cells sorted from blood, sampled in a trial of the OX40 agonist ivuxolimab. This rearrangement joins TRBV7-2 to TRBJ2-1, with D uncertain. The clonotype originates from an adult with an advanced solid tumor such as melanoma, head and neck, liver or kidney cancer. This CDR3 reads CASSLAQSYNEQFF. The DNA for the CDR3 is TGTGCCAGCAGCTTAGCGCAGAGTTACAATGAGCAGTTCTTC.